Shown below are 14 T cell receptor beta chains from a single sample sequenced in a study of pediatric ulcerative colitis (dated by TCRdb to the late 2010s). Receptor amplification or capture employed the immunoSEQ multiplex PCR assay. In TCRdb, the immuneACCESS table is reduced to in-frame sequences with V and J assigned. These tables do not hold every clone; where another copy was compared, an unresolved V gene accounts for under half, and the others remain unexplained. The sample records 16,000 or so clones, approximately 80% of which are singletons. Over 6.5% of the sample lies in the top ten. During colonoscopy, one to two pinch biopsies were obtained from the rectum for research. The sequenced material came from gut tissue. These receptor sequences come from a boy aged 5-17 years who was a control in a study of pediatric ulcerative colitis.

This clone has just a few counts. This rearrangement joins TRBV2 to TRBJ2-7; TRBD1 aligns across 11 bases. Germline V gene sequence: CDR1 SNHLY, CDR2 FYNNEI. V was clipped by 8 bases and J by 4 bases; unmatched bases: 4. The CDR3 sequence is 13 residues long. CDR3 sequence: CASRRDRGYEQYF. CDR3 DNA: TGTGCCAGCCGGCGGGACAGGGGGTACGAGCAGTACTTC.

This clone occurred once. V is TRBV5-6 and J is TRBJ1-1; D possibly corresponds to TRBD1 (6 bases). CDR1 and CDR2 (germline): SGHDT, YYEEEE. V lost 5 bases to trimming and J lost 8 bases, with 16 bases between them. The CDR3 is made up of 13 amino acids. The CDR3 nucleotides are TGTGCCAGCAGTACCGGGACAACGGACGAAGCTTTCTTT. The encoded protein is CASSTGTTDEAFF.

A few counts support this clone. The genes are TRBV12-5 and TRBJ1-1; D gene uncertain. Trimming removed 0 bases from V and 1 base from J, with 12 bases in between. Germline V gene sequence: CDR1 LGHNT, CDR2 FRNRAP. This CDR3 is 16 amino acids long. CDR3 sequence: CASGLVLSGENTEAFF. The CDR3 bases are TGTGCTAGTGGTTTGGTACTTAGTGGAGAGAACACTGAAGCTTTCTTT. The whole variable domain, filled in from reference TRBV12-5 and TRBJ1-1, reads DARVTQTPRHKVTEMGQEVTMRCQPILGHNTVFWYRQTMMQGLELLAYFRNRAPLDDSGMPKDRFSAEMPDATLATLKIQPSEPRDSAVYFCASGLVLSGENTEAFFGQGTRLTVV.

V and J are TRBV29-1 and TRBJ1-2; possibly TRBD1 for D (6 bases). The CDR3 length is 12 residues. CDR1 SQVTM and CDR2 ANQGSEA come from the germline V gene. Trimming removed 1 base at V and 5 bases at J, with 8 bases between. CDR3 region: CSVEGTVYGYTF. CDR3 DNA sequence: TGCAGCGTTGAAGGGACAGTTTATGGCTACACCTTC.

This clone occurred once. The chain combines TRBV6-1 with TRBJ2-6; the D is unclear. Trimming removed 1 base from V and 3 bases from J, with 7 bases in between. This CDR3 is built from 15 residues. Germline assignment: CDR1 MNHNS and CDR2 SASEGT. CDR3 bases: TGTGCCAGCAGTGAAGGGTCAGGTGGGGCCAACGTCCTGACTTTC. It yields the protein CASSEGSGGANVLTF.

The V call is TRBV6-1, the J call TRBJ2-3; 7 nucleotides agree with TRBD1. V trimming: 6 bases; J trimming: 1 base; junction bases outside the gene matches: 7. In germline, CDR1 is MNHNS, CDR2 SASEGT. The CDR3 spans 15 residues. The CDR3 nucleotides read TGTGCCAGCAGCGACAGGGTCACGGGCACAGATACGCAGTATTTT. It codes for CASSDRVTGTDTQYF.

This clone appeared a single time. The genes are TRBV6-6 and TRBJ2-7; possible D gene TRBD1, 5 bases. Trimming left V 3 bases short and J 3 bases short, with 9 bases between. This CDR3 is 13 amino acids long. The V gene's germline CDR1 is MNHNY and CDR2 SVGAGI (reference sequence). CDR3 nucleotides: TGTGCCAGCAGTTATAGCCAGGGCTACGAGCAGTACTTC. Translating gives CASSYSQGYEQYF.

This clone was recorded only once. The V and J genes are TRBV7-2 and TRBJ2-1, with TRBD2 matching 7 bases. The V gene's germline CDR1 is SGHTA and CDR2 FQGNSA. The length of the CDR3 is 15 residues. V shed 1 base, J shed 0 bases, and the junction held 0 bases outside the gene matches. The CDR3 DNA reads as TGTGCCAGCAGCTTAGGGACTAGCTCCTACAATGAGCAGTTCTTC. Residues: CASSLGTSSYNEQFF.

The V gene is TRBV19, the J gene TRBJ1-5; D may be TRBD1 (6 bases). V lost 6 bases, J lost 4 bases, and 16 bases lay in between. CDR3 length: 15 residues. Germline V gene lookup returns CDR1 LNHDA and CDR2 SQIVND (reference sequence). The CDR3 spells CASRQIDRKNQPQHF. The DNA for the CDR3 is TGTGCCAGTAGGCAAATCGACAGGAAAAATCAGCCCCAGCATTTT.

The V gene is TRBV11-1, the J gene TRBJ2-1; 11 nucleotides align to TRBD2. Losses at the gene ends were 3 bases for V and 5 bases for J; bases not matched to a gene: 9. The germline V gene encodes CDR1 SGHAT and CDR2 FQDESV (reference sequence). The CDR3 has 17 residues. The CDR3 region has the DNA TGTGCCAGCAGCTTGCTAGCGGGGGGAGCGAACGACAATGAGCAGTTCTTC. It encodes CASSLLAGGANDNEQFF. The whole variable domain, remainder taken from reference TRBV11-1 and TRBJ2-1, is EAEVAQSPRYKITEKSQAVAFWCDPISGHATLYWYRQILGQGPELLVQFQDESVVDDSQLPKDRFSAERLKGVDSTLKIQPAELGDSAMYLCASSLLAGGANDNEQFFGPGTRLTVL.

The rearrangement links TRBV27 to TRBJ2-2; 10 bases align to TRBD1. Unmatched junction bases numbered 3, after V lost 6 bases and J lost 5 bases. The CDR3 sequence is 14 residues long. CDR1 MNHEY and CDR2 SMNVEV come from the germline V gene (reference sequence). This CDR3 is CASSRTGGTGELFF. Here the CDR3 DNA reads TGTGCCAGCAGCCGGACAGGGGGAACCGGGGAGCTGTTTTTT.

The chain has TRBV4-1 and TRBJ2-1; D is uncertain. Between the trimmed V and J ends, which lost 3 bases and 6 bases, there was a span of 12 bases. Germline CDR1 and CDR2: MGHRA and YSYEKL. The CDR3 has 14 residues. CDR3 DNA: TGCGCCAGCAGCCAGAGTCCTTCCATCAATGAGCAGTTCTTC. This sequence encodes CASSQSPSINEQFF.

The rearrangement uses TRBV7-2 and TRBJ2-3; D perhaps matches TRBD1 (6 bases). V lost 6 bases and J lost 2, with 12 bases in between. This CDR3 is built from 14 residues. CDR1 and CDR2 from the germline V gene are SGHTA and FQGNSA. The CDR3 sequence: CASRQGNPTDTQYF. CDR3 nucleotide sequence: TGTGCCAGCAGACAGGGTAACCCCACAGATACGCAGTATTTT.

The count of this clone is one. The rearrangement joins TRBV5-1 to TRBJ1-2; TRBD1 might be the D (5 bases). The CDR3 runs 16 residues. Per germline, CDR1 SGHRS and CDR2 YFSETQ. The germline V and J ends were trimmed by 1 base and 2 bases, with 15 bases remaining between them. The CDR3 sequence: CASSLHPGQMNYGYTF. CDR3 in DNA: TGCGCCAGCAGCTTGCACCCAGGGCAGATGAACTATGGCTACACCTTC. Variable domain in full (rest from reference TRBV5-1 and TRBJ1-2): KAGVTQTPRYLIKTRGQQVTLSCSPISGHRSVSWYQQTPGQGLQFLFEYFSETQRNKGNFPGRFSGRQFSNSRSEMNVSTLELGDSALYLCASSLHPGQMNYGYTFGSGTRLTVV.